The TCR beta chain described here comes from a study of blood T cell repertoires in COVID-19. The junction had 8 bases not matched to a gene; V was cut back by 5 bases and J by 4 bases. The CDR3 extends over 15 amino acids. The germline V gene encodes CDR1 SGDLS and CDR2 YYNGEE. The protocol was immunoSEQ multiplex PCR, while the TCRdb copy is restricted to in-frame clones and leaves out a portion. The sample includes some 190,000 clones, approximately 80% of them seen just once. The chain combines TRBV9 with TRBJ2-5; TRBD2 agrees at 10 bases. This clonotype was sampled from a man between 60 and 75 years old who had been exposed to COVID-19. Specimen: PBMCs or T cells enriched from blood (not recorded which). The CDR3 DNA sequence: TGTGCCAGCAGACCCAGCGGGAGGGCCGGAGAGACCCAGTACTTC. Its translation is CASRPSGRAGETQYF.